This T cell receptor beta chain was observed in a study of T cell changes during pregnancy in multiple sclerosis. Losses at the gene ends were 7 bases for V and 5 bases for J; bases not matched to a gene: 17. The germline CDR1 and CDR2 sequences are SGHAT and FQNNGV. CDR3 length: 17 amino acids. Assay used: immunoSEQ multiplex PCR; TCRdb lists only in-frame clones, some missing. The table includes about 32,000 clones, 90% to 95% detected once. The sample here was CD8+ T cells from peripheral blood mononuclear cells, taken in the second trimester of pregnancy. The sequence came from a female donor in good health, enrolled as a control in a pregnancy study. The chain couples TRBV11-2 to TRBJ2-5, with 9 bases aligning to TRBD2. CDR3 nucleotide sequence: TGTGCCAGCACCCCCCAAGGCGGGGGGGCCTTGGGTGAGACCCAGTACTTC. This gives the protein CASTPQGGGALGETQYF.